This T cell receptor (beta chain) was observed in a study of molecular identifiers for immune sequencing clone quantification. This CDR3 contains 14 residues. V lost 6 bases and J 5 bases, leaving 14 bases between the germline ends. On this clonotype: Its antigen is not identified. This sequence may be a read error, since a much larger clone differs from it by one base. Lacking the conserved final phenylalanine or tryptophan, this CDR3 likely reflects a read error.

For bulk TCR libraries, previously described methods and listed TCR primers were used. Using its own MiXCR run on the PCR reads, TCRdb lists one record per CDR3 protein. The sample contains 85,000 to 90,000 distinct CDR3 sequences, roughly 23% of which appear only once. Sorted naive CD8 T cells, roughly 19,000 to 1,100,000, were sequenced from 10%, 30% or 50% RNA. Researchers sorted naive CD8 T cells as cells that were CD8+CD4-CCR7+CD45RA+. General observations from the study: Highly expanded clone sizes could end up underestimated if a barcode were shared by identical TCR molecules.

Sequenced material: naive CD8+ T cells from blood, with Jurkat cell RNA spiked in. Subset meaning: FACS-sorted CD8+CD4-CCR7+CD45RA+ naive T cells. The clonotype comes from a human donor in good health. Some libraries in this study had Jurkat cell RNA spiked in. The chain uses TRBV12-3 or TRBV12-4 and TRBJ1-5; D possibly corresponds to TRBD1 (6 bases). CDR3: CASRPGGSYQPQHL. In nucleotides, the CDR3 is TGTGCCAGCAGACCCGGGGGCTCCTATCAGCCCCAGCATCTT.